The clone carrying this T cell receptor beta chain was detected ten times or more. Its antigen remains unknown. The study profiled TCR beta VDJ and CDR3 using genomic DNA as template. TCRdb fed the reads into MiXCR, producing one record per CDR3 protein. Of roughly 150,000 distinct CDR3 sequences listed, roughly 48% were seen once; the top ten hold less than 3%. The CDR3 loop spans 12 amino acids. The germline V gene encodes CDR1 MNHNS and CDR2 SASEGT. Trimming at V came to 8 bases and at J to 3 bases, leaving 4 bases not matched to a gene. By flow cytometry, patients selected for sequencing had shown an expansion of CD8+CD57+ cells. As a group, the patients uniformly had severe acquired aplastic anemia. These data originate in a study of CD8+CD57+ T cells in acquired aplastic anemia. Overall study: When averaged, DNA from sorted CD4+ and CD8+ cells came to approximately 3.2 ug.

Overall study findings and caveats: Around 30 sequences, all CD8+ CDR3, were shared between patients and controls.

The sample consisted of sorted CD4+, CD8+, or CD8+CD57+ T cells (not recorded which) from PBMCs. The rearrangement links TRBV6-1 to TRBJ2-7; 7 positions agree with TRBD1. This TCR was recovered from a human donor with aplastic anemia. The CDR3 region is CASGNRGYEQYF. The DNA of the CDR3 is TGTGCCAGCGGAAACAGGGGCTACGAGCAGTACTTC.